The rows below give T cell receptor beta chains drawn from one sample of a study of CD8 T cells in ankylosing spondylitis. One entry per CDR3 protein results from TCRdb running MiXCR on the 5' RACE reads. Of about 700,000 distinct CDR3 sequences in the sample, about 20% are singletons; the top ten hold 15% to 20%. The sample taken for sequencing was blood, either unsorted or a sorted T cell fraction (not recorded which). The receptors here all came from a male donor with ankylosing spondylitis. The CDR3 runs from the conserved cysteine through the conserved F or W. The order of the fields is D gene, J gene, V gene, clone size, CDR3 protein, CDR3 DNA. A D gene is named only where the DNA matches it firmly. Size is stated for part of the rows, as once, few or many counts, or as a class when the clone is expanded.

.,TRBJ1-2,TRBV19,few,CASSIEGNGGYTF,TGTGCCAGTAGTATAGAGGGGAATGGCGGCTACACCTTC
.,TRBJ2-7,TRBV6-2/TRBV6-3,few,CASSYPGQISYEQYF,TGTGCCAGCAGTTACCCCGGACAAATCTCCTACGAGCAGTACTTC
.,TRBJ2-1,TRBV4-1,many,CASSQLAESPYNEQFF,TGCGCCAGCAGCCAATTAGCGGAGAGCCCCTACAATGAGCAGTTCTTC
.,TRBJ1-2,TRBV5-6,.,CASSLILSYNYGYTF,TGTGCCAGCAGCTTGATTCTCAGCTATAACTATGGCTACACCTTC
.,TRBJ2-3,TRBV6-1,.,CASSDRGLRTDTQYF,TGTGCCAGCAGTGATCGGGGGTTGCGCACAGATACGCAGTATTTT
TRBD1,TRBJ2-7,TRBV7-9,few,CASSTLHGTGFEQYF,TGTGCCAGCAGCACGCTTCATGGGACAGGGTTTGAGCAGTACTTC
TRBD2,TRBJ2-7,TRBV27,.,CASGPAAGVTLEQYF,TGTGCCAGCGGACCCGCCGCGGGAGTTACCCTCGAGCAGTACTTC
TRBD2,TRBJ2-3,TRBV6-4,.,CASSDGTSGAPDTQYF,TGTGCCAGCAGTGACGGGACTAGCGGGGCCCCAGATACGCAGTATTTT
.,TRBJ2-5,TRBV12-3/TRBV12-4,few,CASSPTNQETQYF,TGTGCCAGCAGTCCGACTAATCAAGAGACCCAGTACTTC
TRBD2,TRBJ2-7,TRBV7-2,few,CASSRTSGSLYEQYF,TGTGCCAGCAGTCGTACTAGCGGGAGCCTATACGAGCAGTACTTC
.,TRBJ1-6,TRBV5-6,few,CASSFWGSANSPLHF,TGTGCCAGCAGCTTTTGGGGTTCGGCCAATTCACCCCTCCACTTT
TRBD1,TRBJ1-1,TRBV12-3/TRBV12-4,.,CASSFRTGGSSRNTEAFF,TGTGCCAGCAGTTTCCGGACAGGGGGCTCCTCCCGGAACACTGAAGCTTTCTTT
.,TRBJ1-2,TRBV19,.,CASSARDISDYGYTF,TGTGCCAGTAGCGCCCGGGACATATCTGACTATGGCTACACCTTC
TRBD1,TRBJ1-1,TRBV6-1,few,CASTTRDRGLNTEAFF,TGTGCCAGCACCACTAGGGACAGGGGGCTGAACACTGAAGCTTTCTTT
.,TRBJ2-5,TRBV7-2,once,CASSSRGKEETQYF,TGTGCCAGCAGCTCTAGGGGTAAAGAAGAGACCCAGTACTTC
.,TRBJ2-1,TRBV20-1,once,CSAEEGVNEQFF,TGCAGCGCGGAGGAGGGTGTCAATGAGCAGTTCTTC
.,TRBJ2-3,TRBV20-1,few,CSASQQNTDTQYF,TGCAGTGCTAGTCAACAGAACACAGATACGCAGTATTTT
.,TRBJ2-5,TRBV4-1,.,CASSHVGQLQETQYF,TGCGCCAGCAGCCATGTCGGACAGCTTCAAGAGACCCAGTACTTC
.,TRBJ2-4,TRBV7-3,.,CASSLGGQRGNIQYF,TGTGCCAGCAGCTTAGGAGGACAGAGGGGGAACATTCAGTACTTC
.,TRBJ2-4,TRBV5-1,few,CASSLLAGAKNIQYF,TGCGCCAGCAGCTTGCTGGCGGGAGCCAAAAACATTCAGTACTTC